This T cell receptor (beta chain) was recorded in a study of cytomegalovirus exposure and HLA in healthy donors. Across the whole study: There were several hundred genotyped donors. Of these, 81% fell in the genetic ancestry cluster associated with self-reported Caucasian donors.

As for the donors, each was a healthy bone marrow donor. 60 Vbeta and 13 Jbeta primers were used in PCR. Sequenced by immunoSEQ multiplex PCR; TCRdb stores in-frame clones only, minus some. The profile covers about 150,000 clones, with nearly 85% appearing a single time and 3% to 4% taken by the ten largest. Sequencing input: PBMCs. The sequence was obtained from a male donor in good health and CMV-seronegative.

CDR3 residues: CASSLHGSGYEQYF. The CDR3 region has the DNA TGTGCCAGCAGCTTACACGGTAGCGGGTACGAGCAGTACTTC. The chain is built from TRBV7-9 and TRBJ2-7; TRBD2 matches at 7 bases. This CDR3 has 14 residues. V was clipped by 2 bases and J by 4 bases; unmatched bases: 5. Germline V gene data show CDR1 as SEHNR and CDR2 as FQNEAQ (reference sequence).